This T cell receptor (beta chain) was sequenced in a study of cytomegalovirus exposure and HLA in healthy donors. Study-wide context: Earlier sequencing of about 179 million T cells yielded 90 million to 140 million unique TCR beta sequences.

PCR employed 60 Vbeta and 13 Jbeta primers. Some clones are missing from TCRdb's copy, which holds only in-frame ones; the method was immunoSEQ multiplex PCR. The sample contains about 110,000 clones, about 70% of which appear only once. The V gene's germline CDR1 is MNHEY and CDR2 SVGAGI. The ends were cut back, 0 bases at V and 4 bases at J, with 12 bases in the middle. The CDR3 length is 15 residues. Notes on this clone: Its matching antigen is unknown.

Study-wide results and caveats: Cytomegalovirus status was reportedly diagnosed by the classifier with high sensitivity and specificity. Reportedly, HLA-A and HLA-B alleles of most subjects were accurately predicted from TCR beta. After further analysis at a later stage, around 17,000 TCR beta sequences were associated with HLA alleles at 0.05 false discovery rate.

The V call is TRBV6-5, the J call TRBJ1-1, with D unresolved. Sequencing was done on a sample of PBMCs. This receptor was identified in a woman between 45 and 60 years old in good health and CMV-seropositive. CDR3 coding DNA: TGTGCCAGCAGTTACTCGAGACCCGCAGGCACTGAAGCTTTCTTT. It yields the protein CASSYSRPAGTEAFF.